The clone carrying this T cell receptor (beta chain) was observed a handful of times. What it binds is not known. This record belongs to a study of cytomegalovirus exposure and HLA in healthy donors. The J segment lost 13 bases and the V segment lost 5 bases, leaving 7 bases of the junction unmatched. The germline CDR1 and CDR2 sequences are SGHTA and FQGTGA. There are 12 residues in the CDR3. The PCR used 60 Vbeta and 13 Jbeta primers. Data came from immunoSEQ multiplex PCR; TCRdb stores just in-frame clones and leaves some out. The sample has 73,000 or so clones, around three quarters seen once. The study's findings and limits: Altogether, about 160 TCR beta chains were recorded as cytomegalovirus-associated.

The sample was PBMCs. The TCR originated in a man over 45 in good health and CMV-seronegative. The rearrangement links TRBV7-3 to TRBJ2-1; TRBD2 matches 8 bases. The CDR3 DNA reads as TGTGCCAGCAGCGTAAGCGGGGGCCCCCAGTTCTTC. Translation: CASSVSGGPQFF. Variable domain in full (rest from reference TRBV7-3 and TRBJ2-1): GAGVSQTPSNKVTEKGKYVELRCDPISGHTALYWYRQSLGQGPEFLIYFQGTGAADDSGLPNDRFFAVRPEGSVSTLKIQRTERGDSAVYLCASSVSGGPQFFGPGTRLTVL.